This TCR beta chain was recovered during a study of T cells after yellow fever vaccination. TCRdb fed the 5' RACE reads into MiXCR, producing one record per CDR3 protein. The sample holds hundreds of thousands of distinct CDR3 sequences, roughly a sixth seen once. This receptor was identified in a man between 18 and 35 years old who received the YFV17D yellow fever vaccine. Material: PBMCs, obtained 5 days after the first yellow fever vaccination.

The CDR3 region is CASSPARRGPGGFNEQFF. CDR3 sequence (DNA): TGTGCCAGCAGCCCCGCACGAAGGGGGCCCGGGGGTTTCAATGAGCAGTTCTTC. This chain connects TRBV11-2 to TRBJ2-1; D is possibly TRBD1 (7 bases). Germline V gene data show CDR1 as SGHAT and CDR2 as FQNNGV. The CDR3 loop spans 18 amino acids. Deletions cut 5 bases from V and 6 bases from J, with 26 bases between.